This note documents a single T cell receptor beta chain sequence. Following a re-call of the 5' RACE reads, TCRdb has one entry per CDR3 protein and lacks DNA. This sample's table has some 500,000 distinct CDR3 sequences. The data stem from a study of T cells expressing NK-cell markers. The CDR3 has 13 residues. The clonotype was recovered from a woman aged 45-65 years in good health. The chain combines TRBV12-3 or TRBV12-4 with TRBJ1-5; TCRdb's D call, TRBD1, is unchecked because there is no DNA. Source material: blood T cells: a sorted CD56 or NKG2C T cell subset, CD4+ or CD8+ T cells, or bulk PBMC T cells (not recorded which). The chain's CDR3 is CASTLGQGQPQHF.